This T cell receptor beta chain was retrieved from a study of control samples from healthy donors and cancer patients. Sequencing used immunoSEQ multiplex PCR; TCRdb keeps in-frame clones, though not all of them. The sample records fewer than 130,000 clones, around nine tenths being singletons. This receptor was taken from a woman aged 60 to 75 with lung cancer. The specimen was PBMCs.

The CDR3 DNA is TGTGCCAGTAGTATCGGGACAGTCCCCGGGGAGCTGTTTTTT. It specifies CASSIGTVPGELFF. The V and J genes are TRBV19 and TRBJ2-2; 7 nucleotides agree with TRBD1. V gave up 3 bases and J gave up 6 bases; unmatched junction bases: 4. In germline, CDR1 is LNHDA, CDR2 SQIVND (reference sequence). The CDR3 runs to 14 residues. The whole variable domain, filled in from reference TRBV19 and TRBJ2-2, reads DGGITQSPKYLFRKEGQNVTLSCEQNLNHDAMYWYRQDPGQGLRLIYYSQIVNDFQKGDIAEGYSVSREKKESFPLTVTSAQKNPTAFYLCASSIGTVPGELFFGEGSRLTVL.